Each of the 8 T cell receptor beta chains below was sequenced from the same sample in a study of synovial regulatory T cells in juvenile arthritis. Assay: immunoSEQ multiplex PCR; the TCRdb copy retains only in-frame clones and omits some. In total, the table holds under 10,000 clones. The sample comprised Treg cells from blood. Subset reported: remaining (HLA-DR-negative) circulating blood Treg cells. These receptors were taken from a donor under 30 with juvenile idiopathic arthritis.

This rearrangement joins TRBV4-2 to TRBJ2-3; the TCRdb D gene call, TRBD1, has no DNA to confirm it. This CDR3 is 16 amino acids long. No DNA sequence was recorded. Looked up from germline, CDR1 is LGHNA and CDR2 is YNFKEQ. CDR3 residues: CASSQEGLYDTDTQYF.

V and J are TRBV27 and TRBJ1-1. CDR1 MNHEY and CDR2 SMNVEV come from the germline V gene (reference sequence). The CDR3 has 14 residues. No DNA is recorded. CDR3 protein: CASSFGWRGAEAFF.

The rearrangement links TRBV2 to TRBJ2-2; TCRdb's D call, TRBD2, is unchecked because there is no DNA. The CDR3 runs to 13 residues. No DNA appears here. Germline V CDR1 and CDR2: SNHLY, FYNNEI. CDR3 amino acids: CASSWTSTGELFF. The full variable domain, its missing parts supplied by reference TRBV2 and TRBJ2-2, is EPEVTQTPSHQVTQMGQEVILRCVPISNHLYFYWYRQILGQKVEFLVSFYNNEISEKSEIFDDQFSVERPDGSNFTLKIRSTKLEDSAMYFCASSWTSTGELFFGEGSRLTVL.

The chain has TRBV2 and TRBJ2-3; TCRdb's D gene call, TRBD2, goes unchecked for lack of DNA. This CDR3 has 16 amino acids. The coding DNA is unavailable. Germline V lookup: CDR1 SNHLY, CDR2 FYNNEI. CDR3 sequence reads: CASSEYGGGPSDTQYF. The full variable domain, with the rest looked up from reference TRBV2 and TRBJ2-3, is EPEVTQTPSHQVTQMGQEVILRCVPISNHLYFYWYRQILGQKVEFLVSFYNNEISEKSEIFDDQFSVERPDGSNFTLKIRSTKLEDSAMYFCASSEYGGGPSDTQYFGPGTRLTVL.

According to its frequency, this clone is medium-sized (0.01 to 0.1%). V and J are TRBV10-3 and TRBJ1-5. The CDR3 is made up of 14 amino acids. No DNA is recorded. Germline CDR1 is ENHRY and CDR2 is SYGVKD. This chain's CDR3 is CAIRREGSNQPQHF.

The chain has TRBV28 and TRBJ2-1; there is no DNA to check the TCRdb D call of TRBD2. The CDR3 consists of 18 residues. No DNA is given. CDR1 and CDR2 from the germline V gene are MDHEN and SYDVKM. The CDR3: CASSRLAGGLHFYNEQFF.

The chain combines TRBV5-1 with TRBJ2-7; the TCRdb D gene call, TRBD2, has no DNA to confirm it. The length of the CDR3 is 15 residues. Only the protein sequence is given. The V gene's germline CDR1 is SGHRS and CDR2 YFSETQ. This CDR3 reads CASSWATSGGYEQYF. The complete variable domain, with remaining parts taken from reference TRBV5-1 and TRBJ2-7, reads KAGVTQTPRYLIKTRGQQVTLSCSPISGHRSVSWYQQTPGQGLQFLFEYFSETQRNKGNFPGRFSGRQFSNSRSEMNVSTLELGDSALYLCASSWATSGGYEQYFGPGTRLTVT.

The V call is TRBV5-1, the J call TRBJ2-1; TCRdb gives TRBD2 as the D gene, but with no DNA this cannot be confirmed. Germline assignment: CDR1 SGHRS and CDR2 YFSETQ. The CDR3 runs 14 residues. There is no recorded DNA. CDR3: CASSSGGPRNEQFF.